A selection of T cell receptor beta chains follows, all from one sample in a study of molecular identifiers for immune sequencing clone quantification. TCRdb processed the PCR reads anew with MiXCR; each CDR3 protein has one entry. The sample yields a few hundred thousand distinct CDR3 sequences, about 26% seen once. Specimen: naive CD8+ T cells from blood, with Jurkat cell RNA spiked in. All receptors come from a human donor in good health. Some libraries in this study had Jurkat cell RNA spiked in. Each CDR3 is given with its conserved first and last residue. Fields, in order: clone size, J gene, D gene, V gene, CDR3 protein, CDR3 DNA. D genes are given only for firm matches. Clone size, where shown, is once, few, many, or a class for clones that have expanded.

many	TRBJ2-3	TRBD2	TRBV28	CASAGTSGSPTDTQYF	TGTGCCAGCGCAGGGACTAGCGGGAGCCCCACAGATACGCAGTATTTT
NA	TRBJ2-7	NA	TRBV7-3	CASSLDGRGSYEQYF	TGTGCCAGCAGCTTAGACGGGAGAGGGTCCTACGAGCAGTACTTC
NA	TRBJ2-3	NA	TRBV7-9	CASSLPRAPTSDTQYF	TGTGCCAGCAGCCTACCCCGAGCGCCGACCTCAGATACGCAGTATTTT
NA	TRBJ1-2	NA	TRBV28	CASTPPGESYGYTF	TGTGCCAGCACGCCACCAGGGGAGTCCTATGGCTACACCTTC
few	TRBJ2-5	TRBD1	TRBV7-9	CASSPEPGQEEETQYF	TGTGCCAGCAGTCCAGAACCGGGACAGGAGGAAGAGACCCAGTACTTC
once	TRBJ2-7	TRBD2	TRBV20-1	CRAGSLYEQYF	TGCAGAGCGGGGTCCCTCTACGAGCAGTACTTC
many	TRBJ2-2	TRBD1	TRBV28	CASSLTGNPGELFF	TGTGCCAGCAGTTTGACAGGGAACCCCGGGGAGCTGTTTTTT
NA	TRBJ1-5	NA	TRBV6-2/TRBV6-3	CASNVPGDSRDQPQHF	TGTGCCAGCAATGTTCCCGGGGACTCAAGGGATCAGCCCCAGCATTTT
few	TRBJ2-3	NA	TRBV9	CASSSWGIGGGTDTQYF	TGTGCCAGCAGCTCCTGGGGCATTGGAGGGGGGACAGATACGCAGTATTTT
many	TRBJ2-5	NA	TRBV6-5	CASNPLGQEEETQYF	TGTGCCAGCAATCCCTTGGGACAAGAGGAAGAGACCCAGTACTTC